The clone carrying this T cell receptor beta chain has just one count. As yet, its antigen is unknown. The sample originates from a study of OX40 agonist ivuxolimab in advanced cancers. Study findings and constraints: Relative to CD4+, CD8+ T cells held more expanded clones on average.

Sequencing was performed with immunoSEQ multiplex PCR; in TCRdb, only in-frame clones are kept and a portion is missing. The sample yields tens of thousands of clones, about four fifths seen once. The receptor was derived from an adult with an advanced solid tumor such as melanoma, head and neck, liver or kidney cancer. Sequenced material: CD4+ or CD8+ T cells sorted from blood, taken in a trial of the OX40 agonist ivuxolimab.

The CDR3 protein is CASSRTGGPYEQYF. CDR3 sequence (DNA): TGTGCCAGCAGTCGGACGGGCGGACCCTACGAGCAGTACTTC. V gene TRBV6-1 combines with J gene TRBJ2-7; D is uncertain. The V gene's germline CDR1 is MNHNS and CDR2 SASEGT. Trimming shortened V by 5 bases and J by 2 bases, and 13 bases separated the two germline ends. CDR3 length: 14 amino acids.